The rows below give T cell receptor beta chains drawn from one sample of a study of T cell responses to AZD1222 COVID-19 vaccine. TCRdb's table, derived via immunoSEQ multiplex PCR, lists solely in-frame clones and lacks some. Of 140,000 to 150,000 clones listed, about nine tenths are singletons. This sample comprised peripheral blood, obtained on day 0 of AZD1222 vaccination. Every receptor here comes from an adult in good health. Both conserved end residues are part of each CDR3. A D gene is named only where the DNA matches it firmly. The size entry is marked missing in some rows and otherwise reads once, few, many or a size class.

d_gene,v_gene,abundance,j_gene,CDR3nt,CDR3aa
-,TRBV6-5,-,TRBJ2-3,TGTGCCAGCAGTCCCCGTGAGGTTCGAGAAGATACGCAGTATTTT,CASSPREVREDTQYF
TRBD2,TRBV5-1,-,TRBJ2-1,TGCGCCAGCAGCTTTCTAACAGCGGGAGATAATGAGCAGTTCTTC,CASSFLTAGDNEQFF
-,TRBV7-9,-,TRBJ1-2,TGTGCCAGCAGCGCCCGGGACGGTGGTAAATTCTACACCTTC,CASSARDGGKFYTF
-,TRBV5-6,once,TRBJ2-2,TGTGCCAGCAGCTTGCTGTCTAGCGTCAACACCGGGGAGCTGTTTTTT,CASSLLSSVNTGELFF
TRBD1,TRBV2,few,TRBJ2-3,TGTGCCAGCAGTGGGGACAGGGGCACAGATACGCAGTATTTT,CASSGDRGTDTQYF
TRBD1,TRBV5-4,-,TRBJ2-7,TGTGCCAGCAGCCGGGACAGGGGCCCCGGGGAGCAGTACTTC,CASSRDRGPGEQYF
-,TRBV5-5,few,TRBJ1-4,TGTGCCAGCAGCTTGGCCCAAAATGAAAAACTGTTTTTT,CASSLAQNEKLFF
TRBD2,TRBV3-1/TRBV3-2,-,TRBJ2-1,TGTGCCAGCACCTCCACTAGCGGGACCCAGTTCTTC,CASTSTSGTQFF
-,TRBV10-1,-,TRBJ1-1,TGCGCCAGCAGTGAGTCGGAGGCCGGGGGGCTGAGGACTGAAGCTTTCTTT,CASSESEAGGLRTEAFF
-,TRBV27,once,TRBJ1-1,TGTGCCAGCAGTTCCCCTTTCGGCGGGGACACTGAAGCTTTCTTT,CASSSPFGGDTEAFF
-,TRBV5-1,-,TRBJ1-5,TGCGCCAGCAGCCCAGGTTCAGGGTTGAGCAATCAGCCCCAGCATTTT,CASSPGSGLSNQPQHF
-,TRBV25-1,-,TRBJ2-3,TGTGCCAGCAGTGAATCGAGGGCTACAGATACGCAGTATTTT,CASSESRATDTQYF
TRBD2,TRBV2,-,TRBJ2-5,TGTGCCAGCAGTGTTTCTCCGGGACTAGGCCAAGAGACCCAGTACTTC,CASSVSPGLGQETQYF
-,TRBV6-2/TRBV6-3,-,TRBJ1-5,TGTGCCAGCAGTAGGCGGGGGTATAGCAATCAGCCCCAGCATTTT,CASSRRGYSNQPQHF
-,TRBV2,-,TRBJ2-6,TGTGCCAGTTCCCCTTCTGGGGCCAACGTCCTGACTTTC,CASSPSGANVLTF
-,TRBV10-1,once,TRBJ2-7,TGCGCCAGCAGTGGACCTCCCTACGAGCAGTACTTC,CASSGPPYEQYF
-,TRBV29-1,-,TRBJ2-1,TGCAGCGTTGAGGGGGATTGGAATGAGCAGTTCTTC,CSVEGDWNEQFF
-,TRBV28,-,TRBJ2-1,TGTGCCAGCGTGAGGGGGTCCTACAATGAGCAGTTCTTC,CASVRGSYNEQFF
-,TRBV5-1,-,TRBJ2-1,TGCGCCAGCAGCTGGACCCCCGGGAGAGATGAGCAGTTCTTC,CASSWTPGRDEQFF
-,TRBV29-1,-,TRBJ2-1,TGCAGCGTGAGTTTGAGAGGGGAGCAGTTCTTC,CSVSLRGEQFF
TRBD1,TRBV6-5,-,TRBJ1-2,TGTGCCAGCAGTCGGGACAGGGCTAACTATGGCTACACCTTC,CASSRDRANYGYTF
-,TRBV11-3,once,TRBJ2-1,TGTGCCAGCAGCCCCCGGGGGAGCTCCTACAATGAGCAGTTCTTC,CASSPRGSSYNEQFF
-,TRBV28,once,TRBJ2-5,TGTGCCAGCAGTTCCATGCTAGAGGGCCTACAAGAGACCCAGTACTTC,CASSSMLEGLQETQYF